This T cell receptor beta chain was identified in a study of T cell responses to AZD1222 COVID-19 vaccine (dated by TCRdb to the early 2020s). Study-wide context: TCR sequencing covered over 230 trial participants: 207 given two doses of AZD1222 and 26 given two doses of MenACWY control vaccine. Trial participants were enrolled into age subgroups of 18-55, 56-69 and 70-plus years, which contained about 150, 27 and 61 TCR-sequenced participants, respectively. General findings and caveats noted by the study authors: Conclusions about previously exposed vaccinees are limited because only 6 or 7 AZD1222 recipients were SARS-CoV-2 seropositive at baseline. Vaccine-associated CD4 TCRs spanned the whole spike protein, with dominant responses in regions 160-218 and 743-854. Spike-specific TCR breadth and depth rose significantly after two AZD1222 doses compared with day 0 and with MenACWY recipients. Because no samples from the day 14 peak response were available, repertoires could be characterized only after the peak T cell response. Reportedly, almost half of the unique spike-specific TCRs recognized epitopes lying outside the regions that are mutated in the B.1.351 and B.1.1.7 variants. Most participants were white British and females outnumbered males, and the authors suggested that clonal diversity may have been underestimated. The 56-69-year group was small, and its depth increase did not reach significance, likely because of low power.

Note on this clone: This clone's antigen is unknown. Base-call qualities are not available, and no considerably larger clone is one nucleotide away.

The meaning of the sample's time point label: about 28 days (+/-7) after the second vaccine dose. AZD1222 recipients whose second dose came at about 4 weeks and those whose second dose came at about 12 weeks were combined into one group, since spike-specific TCR depth and breadth did not differ between the two schedules. Vaccinee samples were obtained from the UK trials COV001 and COV002, which included a single-blind randomized controlled phase 2/3 trial of AZD1222 (ChAdOx1 nCoV-19) in healthy adults. Trial participant PBMC samples were collected at day 0 and day 28 after the second dose for TCRbeta chain sequencing. The CDR3 regions of human TCRbeta chains were analyzed by immunosequencing. The authors' analysis ran thus. TCRs in the repertoires were matched against a reference library of SARS-CoV-2-specific TCRs that had been generated with the MIRA antigen-specificity platform. Breadth was defined as the fraction of unique TCRs that were SARS-CoV-2-associated, and depth was defined as the fraction of total T cells that were SARS-CoV-2-associated. Using the MIRA data, every spike-specific TCR was mapped to the spike region that the TCR reacted to and assigned to either a CD4 or a CD8 class. Log10-transformed breadth and depth values were compared by one-way ANOVA with Sidak's multiple comparisons tests. TCRdb mirrors the immuneACCESS table, restricted to in-frame sequences. Some clones are absent from its copies; in checked studies, under half trace to an unresolved V gene, and the reason for the others is unknown. V and J calls and clone size come straight from that table; D and trimming were deduced from the DNA. In all, the sample holds about 150,000 clones, and roughly 90% of those were seen once. The top ten hold more than 1.3% of the sample.

The germline V gene sets CDR1 to MNHEY and CDR2 to SVGAGI. Taken from cysteine to phenylalanine, the CDR3 has 13 residues. Only the CDR3 part of the read is kept: 39 bases, read in frame from the first base. V was cut back by 5 bases and J by 0 bases, leaving a gap of 5 bases between them. The source of this sequence is an adult who received the AZD1222 COVID-19 vaccine. The sample in question was peripheral blood, obtained 28 days after the second AZD1222 dose. The chain links TRBV6-5 with TRBJ1-3; the D gene identity is not certain. The DNA sequence is given as TGTGCCAGCAGTCTCCCCTCTGGAAACACCATATATTTT. Translated, it reads CASSLPSGNTIYF.